Shown below are 24 T cell receptor beta chains from a single sample sequenced in a study of OX40 agonist ivuxolimab in advanced cancers. Repertoires were generated with immunoSEQ multiplex PCR, while TCRdb's copy carries only in-frame clones and drops some. Of tens of thousands of clones listed, roughly nine tenths are singletons. The material sequenced was CD4+ or CD8+ T cells sorted from blood, taken in a trial of the OX40 agonist ivuxolimab. The receptors were gathered from an adult with an advanced solid tumor such as melanoma, head and neck, liver or kidney cancer.

This sequence joins TRBV7-9 and TRBJ2-5; 13 nucleotides line up with TRBD2. Germline trimming cut 5 bases from V and 3 bases from J; bases unmatched to any gene: 3. Germline V gives CDR1 SEHNR, CDR2 FQNEAQ (reference sequence). The CDR3 length is 15 residues. CDR3 in amino acids: CASSRGLAGKETQYF. The CDR3 DNA follows: TGTGCCAGCAGCAGGGGACTAGCGGGGAAAGAGACCCAGTACTTC. The full variable domain, completed using reference TRBV7-9 and TRBJ2-5, is DTGVSQNPRHKITKRGQNVTFRCDPISEHNRLYWYRQTLGQGPEFLTYFQNEAQLEKSRLLSDRFSAERPKGSFSTLEIQRTEQGDSAMYLCASSRGLAGKETQYFGPGTRLLVL.

The gene calls are TRBV6-5 and TRBJ2-2; 12 nucleotides line up with TRBD2. V lost 8 bases to trimming and J lost 6 bases; unmatched junction nucleotides: 7. The CDR3 runs 15 residues. The germline V gene encodes CDR1 MNHEY and CDR2 SVGAGI. The CDR3 DNA is TGTGCCAGCTCTAGCGGGAGGGCCTTGTCCGGGGAGCTGTTTTTT. Its protein product is CASSSGRALSGELFF.

The V call is TRBV18, the J call TRBJ2-7; D is possibly TRBD1 (5 bases). The V and J ends lost 2 bases and 5 bases respectively, with 13 bases between them. Germline V gene data show CDR1 as KGHSH and CDR2 as LQKENI. The CDR3 consists of 14 residues. The DNA of the CDR3 is TGTGCCAGCTCACCAACAGACGGCAGGGACGAGCAGTACTTC. Its translation: CASSPTDGRDEQYF.

The chain employs TRBV11-3 and TRBJ2-1; D is unresolved. The CDR3 loop spans 16 amino acids. Germline-derived CDR1 and CDR2 are SGHNT and YENEEA. V was shortened by 1 base and J by 0 bases, with 10 bases between the two germline ends. CDR3 coding DNA: TGTGCCAGCAGCTTAGGCGGTTCGAGCTCCTACAATGAGCAGTTCTTC. Protein: CASSLGGSSSYNEQFF.

This clone appeared once. The chain uses TRBV6-1 and TRBJ2-4; 9 bases align to TRBD1. Unmatched junction bases numbered 7, after V lost 4 bases and J lost 6 bases. The CDR3 loop spans 15 amino acids. Per the germline V gene, CDR1 is MNHNS and CDR2 is SASEGT. CDR3 sequence reads: CASSGPGTGLNIQYF. CDR3 nucleotide sequence: TGTGCCAGCAGTGGACCCGGGACAGGGCTAAACATTCAGTACTTC.

Turning to this clone: Additional DNA sequences in this sample encode the identical CDR3. The chain combines TRBV28 with TRBJ2-7; maybe TRBD1 (6 bases). In germline, CDR1 is MDHEN, CDR2 SYDVKM. Trimming stripped 2 bases from V and 3 bases from J, with 8 bases between. CDR3 size: 13 residues. CDR3 sequence (DNA): TGTGCCAGCAGTTTAGGACAGAGCTACGAGCAGTACTTC. The encoded protein is CASSLGQSYEQYF. Drawing the rest from reference TRBV28 and TRBJ2-7, the complete variable domain is DVKVTQSSRYLVKRTGEKVFLECVQDMDHENMFWYRQDPGLGLRLIYFSYDVKMKEKGDIPEGYSVSREKKERFSLILESASTNQTSMYLCASSLGQSYEQYFGPGTRLTVT.

The DNA of the CDR3 is TGTGCCAGCTCACCGCTCCAGGGAAAACAGCCCCAGCATTTT. It is translated as CASSPLQGKQPQHF. V gene TRBV18 combines with J gene TRBJ1-5, with D maybe TRBD1 (5 bases). Germline V gene data show CDR1 as KGHSH and CDR2 as LQKENI. The CDR3 extends over 14 amino acids. With 3 bases removed from V and 7 bases from J, the gap between germline ends came to 13 bases.

In DNA, the CDR3 is TGTGCCAGCAGTTTCGGCCAACCAGAAAACACCGGGGAGCTGTTTTTT. Translated, it gives CASSFGQPENTGELFF. The chain is built from TRBV2 and TRBJ2-2; D gene ambiguous. This CDR3 spans 16 amino acids. V was shortened by 5 bases and J by 2 bases, with 15 bases between the two germline ends. From germline, CDR1 is SNHLY and CDR2 FYNNEI. The variable domain in full, completed from reference TRBV2 and TRBJ2-2, reads EPEVTQTPSHQVTQMGQEVILRCVPISNHLYFYWYRQILGQKVEFLVSFYNNEISEKSEIFDDQFSVERPDGSNFTLKIRSTKLEDSAMYFCASSFGQPENTGELFFGEGSRLTVL.

The J gene is TRBJ2-7, the V gene TRBV6-6; 7 nucleotides align to TRBD1. CDR3 size: 15 residues. V lost 3 bases and J lost 5; bases outside the gene matches: 10. Germline V lookup: CDR1 MNHNY, CDR2 SVGAGI (reference sequence). The CDR3 reads CASSYSGRQGDEQYF. As DNA, the CDR3 is TGTGCCAGCAGTTATTCAGGGCGACAGGGAGACGAGCAGTACTTC.

This chain connects TRBV5-1 to TRBJ1-1; no clear D. There are 13 residues in the CDR3. Trimming pared 2 bases from V and 3 bases from J, leaving 8 bases between. Germline V gene lookup returns CDR1 SGHRS and CDR2 YFSETQ. The DNA for the CDR3 is TGCGCCAGCAGCTTTGAGGGAGACACTGAAGCTTTCTTT. This codes for CASSFEGDTEAFF.

The chain is built from TRBV28 and TRBJ2-5; D is tentatively TRBD1 or TRBD2 (5 bases each). Germline loops: CDR1 MDHEN, CDR2 SYDVKM. V was cut by 7 bases and J by 4 bases, with 16 bases left in between. This CDR3 is built from 14 residues. In DNA form, the CDR3 reads TGTGCCAGCACCCATTCCCGGGGCGCAGAGACCCAGTACTTC. Translating it yields CASTHSRGAETQYF.

The genes are TRBV4-1 and TRBJ2-1; D unclear. Germline CDR1 and CDR2: MGHRA and YSYEKL. Deletions cut 3 bases from V and 2 bases from J, with 11 bases between. The CDR3 totals 15 residues. CDR3 in amino acids: CASSHTQPPYNEQFF. CDR3 coding DNA: TGCGCCAGCAGCCATACGCAGCCACCCTACAATGAGCAGTTCTTC.

The sample holds one count of this clone. This rearrangement joins TRBV6-1 to TRBJ2-5, with 7 bases fitting TRBD1. The length of the CDR3 is 15 residues. V lost 0 bases, J lost 5 bases, and 6 bases stayed unmatched. CDR1 and CDR2 from the germline V gene are MNHNS and SASEGT. CDR3 bases: TGTGCCAGCAGTGAAGCAGGGGGCTTTGAGGAGACCCAGTACTTC. Translation: CASSEAGGFEETQYF.

The genes are TRBV14 and TRBJ2-6; possible D gene TRBD1, 6 bases. Deletions cut 4 bases from V and 2 bases from J, with 12 bases between. CDR1 is SGHDN, CDR2 FVKESK, per germline. The CDR3 length is 16 residues. The CDR3 protein is CASSRPRGTGANVLTF. CDR3 DNA: TGTGCCAGCAGCCGGCCAAGGGGGACTGGGGCCAACGTCCTGACTTTC.

This chain connects TRBV6-5 to TRBJ1-2; TRBD1 matches at 8 bases. The CDR3 is 15 amino acids. The germline V gene has CDR1 MNHEY and CDR2 SVGAGI. J lost 7 bases, V lost 5 bases, and 12 bases had no gene match. The CDR3, as DNA: TGTGCCAGCAGTCAGACTTGGACAGGGATAAGTGGCTACACCTTC. It specifies CASSQTWTGISGYTF.

CDR3 sequence reads: CASSIDPGAYNEQFF. DNA for the CDR3: TGTGCCAGCAGCATCGACCCGGGGGCCTACAATGAGCAGTTCTTC. The chain combines TRBV2 with TRBJ2-1, with D possibly being TRBD2 (6 bases). The CDR3 has 15 amino acids. V lost 6 bases, J lost 2 bases, and 14 bases lay in between. CDR1 is SNHLY and CDR2 is FYNNEI in the germline V gene.

There are a few counts of this clone. The V call is TRBV10-3, the J call TRBJ2-3; 10 bases agree with TRBD1. The trim removed 4 bases at V and 2 bases at J, leaving 3 bases unmatched. The CDR3 length is 15 residues. Germline V gene lookup returns CDR1 ENHRY and CDR2 SYGVKD. The CDR3 loop is CAISVGTGDTDTQYF. CDR3 coding DNA: TGTGCCATCAGTGTTGGGACAGGGGACACAGATACGCAGTATTTT.

This clone was counted once. V gene TRBV28 combines with J gene TRBJ2-7; possibly TRBD1 for D (5 bases). The germline V gene encodes CDR1 MDHEN and CDR2 SYDVKM. The CDR3 totals 12 residues. V gave up 4 bases and J gave up 4 bases, with 8 bases separating them. CDR3 in amino acids: CASSSTEYEQYF. The CDR3, as DNA: TGTGCCAGCAGTTCGACAGAATACGAGCAGTACTTC.

The chain joins TRBV28 to TRBJ1-2, with 11 bases that match TRBD1. Germline V gene data show CDR1 as MDHEN and CDR2 as SYDVKM. The V and J ends lost 5 bases and 5 bases, in that order; junction bases with no gene match: 13. The CDR3 is 17 residues long. CDR3 residues: CASSPHPGTGGRYGYTF. The CDR3 DNA sequence: TGTGCCAGCAGTCCCCACCCCGGGACAGGGGGACGGTATGGCTACACCTTC.

This rearrangement joins TRBV2 to TRBJ2-2; TRBD1 is a possible D gene (5 bases). Germline V lookup: CDR1 SNHLY, CDR2 FYNNEI. The CDR3 has 14 residues. V was pared by 8 bases and J by 5 bases, with 15 bases between. The CDR3 coding sequence is TGTGCCAGCGCTGGTCAGGGTGGAACCGGGGAGCTGTTTTTT. Translation gives CASAGQGGTGELFF.

This chain uses TRBV27 with TRBJ2-2; D is unclear. Trimming cost V 10 bases and J 2 bases, with 14 bases left between them. The CDR3 has 14 amino acids. CDR1 and CDR2 from the germline V gene are MNHEY and SMNVEV (reference sequence). CDR3 bases: TGTGCCACCTCGGACCTACCAAACACCGGGGAGCTGTTTTTT. Amino acid sequence: CATSDLPNTGELFF.

The chain couples TRBV5-5 to TRBJ2-7, with TRBD1 as a possible D gene (5 bases). The CDR3 has 14 amino acids. Germline values: CDR1 SGHKS, CDR2 YYEKEE (reference sequence). The V end lost 4 bases, the J end lost 3 bases, and 14 bases lay between the germline ends. The DNA for the CDR3 is TGTGCCAGCAGCCCCGGACAAGCACTCTACGAGCAGTACTTC. Its translation is CASSPGQALYEQYF.

The chain has TRBV7-2 and TRBJ2-5; 7 nucleotides align to TRBD2. The CDR3 contains 16 residues. Per the germline V gene, CDR1 is SGHTA and CDR2 is FQGNSA. V gave up 1 base and J gave up 0 bases; unmatched junction bases: 5. CDR3 protein: CASSLVGGDYQETQYF. The CDR3 DNA follows: TGTGCCAGCAGCTTAGTTGGGGGGGATTACCAAGAGACCCAGTACTTC.

V gene TRBV27 combines with J gene TRBJ1-5, with D possibly being TRBD1 (6 bases). The germline CDR1 and CDR2 sequences are MNHEY and SMNVEV (reference sequence). The CDR3 runs to 13 residues. Between the trimmed V and J ends, which lost 5 bases and 6 bases, there was a span of 11 bases. The CDR3 nucleotides read TGTGCCAGCAGTAAACAGGGCGGTCAGCCCCAGCATTTT. This translates into CASSKQGGQPQHF.